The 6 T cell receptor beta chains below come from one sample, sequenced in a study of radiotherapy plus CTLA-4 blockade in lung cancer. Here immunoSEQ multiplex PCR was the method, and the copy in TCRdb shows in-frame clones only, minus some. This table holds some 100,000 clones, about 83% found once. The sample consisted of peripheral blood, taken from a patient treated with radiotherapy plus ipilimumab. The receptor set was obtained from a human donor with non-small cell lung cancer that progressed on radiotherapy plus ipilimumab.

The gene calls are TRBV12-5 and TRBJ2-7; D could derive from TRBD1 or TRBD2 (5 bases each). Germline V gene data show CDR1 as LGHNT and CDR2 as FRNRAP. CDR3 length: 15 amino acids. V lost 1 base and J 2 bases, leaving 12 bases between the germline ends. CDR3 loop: CASGLAIGTAYEQYF. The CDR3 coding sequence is TGTGCTAGTGGTTTGGCAATCGGGACCGCCTACGAGCAGTACTTC.

CDR3 bases: TGTGCCAGCAGCCAAAACACAGGGATAGCTAATGAAAAACTGTTTTTT. Amino acid sequence: CASSQNTGIANEKLFF. The V call is TRBV5-4, the J call TRBJ1-4; D is possibly TRBD1 (6 bases). The CDR3 sequence is 16 residues long. From germline, CDR1 is SGHNT and CDR2 YYREEE (reference sequence). Trimming stripped 4 bases from V and 3 bases from J, with 16 bases between.

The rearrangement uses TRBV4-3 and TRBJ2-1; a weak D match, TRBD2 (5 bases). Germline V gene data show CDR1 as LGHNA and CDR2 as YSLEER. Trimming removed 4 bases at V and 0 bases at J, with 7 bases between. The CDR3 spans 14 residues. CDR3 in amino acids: CASSLRDSYNEQFF. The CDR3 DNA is TGCGCCAGCAGCCTTCGGGACTCCTACAATGAGCAGTTCTTC.

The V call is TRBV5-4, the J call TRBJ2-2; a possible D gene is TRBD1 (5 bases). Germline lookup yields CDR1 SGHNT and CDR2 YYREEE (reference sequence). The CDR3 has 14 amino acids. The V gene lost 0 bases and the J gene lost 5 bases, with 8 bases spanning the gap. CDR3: CASSLGQPTGELFF. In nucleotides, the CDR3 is TGTGCCAGCAGCTTGGGACAGCCGACCGGGGAGCTGTTTTTT.

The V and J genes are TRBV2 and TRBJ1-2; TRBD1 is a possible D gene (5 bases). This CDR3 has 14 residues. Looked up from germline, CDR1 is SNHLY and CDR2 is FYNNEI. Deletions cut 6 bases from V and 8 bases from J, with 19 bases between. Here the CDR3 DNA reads TGTGCCAGCAGCCCCCAGGGCCCCCAGGGCGGCTACACCTTC. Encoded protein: CASSPQGPQGGYTF.

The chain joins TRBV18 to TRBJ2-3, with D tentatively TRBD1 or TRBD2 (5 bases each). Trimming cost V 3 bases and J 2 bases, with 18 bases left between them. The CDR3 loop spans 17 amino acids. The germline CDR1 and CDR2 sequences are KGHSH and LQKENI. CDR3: CASSPDGAGAHTDTQYF. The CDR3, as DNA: TGTGCCAGCTCACCCGATGGGGCCGGGGCCCACACAGATACGCAGTATTTT.